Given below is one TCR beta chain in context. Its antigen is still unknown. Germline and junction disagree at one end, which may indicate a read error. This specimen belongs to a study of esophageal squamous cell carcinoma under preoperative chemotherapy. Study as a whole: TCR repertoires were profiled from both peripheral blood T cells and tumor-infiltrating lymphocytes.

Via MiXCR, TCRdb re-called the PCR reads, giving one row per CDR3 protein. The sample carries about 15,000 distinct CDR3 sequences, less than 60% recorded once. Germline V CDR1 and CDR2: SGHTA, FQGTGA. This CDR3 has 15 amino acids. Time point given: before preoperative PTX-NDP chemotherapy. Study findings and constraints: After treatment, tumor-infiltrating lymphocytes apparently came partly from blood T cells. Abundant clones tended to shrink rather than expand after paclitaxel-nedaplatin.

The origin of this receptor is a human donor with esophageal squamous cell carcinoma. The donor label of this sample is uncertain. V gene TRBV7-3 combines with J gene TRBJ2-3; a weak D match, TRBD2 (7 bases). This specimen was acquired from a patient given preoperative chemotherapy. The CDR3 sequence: CGAGVGGRDLDTQYF. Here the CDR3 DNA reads TGTGGCGCGGGGGTCGGGGGCCGGGACCTAGATACGCAGTACTTT.